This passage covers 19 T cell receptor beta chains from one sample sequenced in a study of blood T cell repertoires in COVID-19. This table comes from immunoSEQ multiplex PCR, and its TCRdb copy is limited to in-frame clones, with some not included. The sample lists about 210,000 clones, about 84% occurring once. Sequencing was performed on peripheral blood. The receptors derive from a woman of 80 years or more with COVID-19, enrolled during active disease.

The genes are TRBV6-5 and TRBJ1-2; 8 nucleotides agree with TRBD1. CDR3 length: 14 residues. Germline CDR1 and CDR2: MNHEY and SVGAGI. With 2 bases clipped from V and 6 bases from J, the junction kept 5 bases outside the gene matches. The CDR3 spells CASSYRSRGHGYTF. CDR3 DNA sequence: TGTGCCAGCAGTTACCGGAGCAGGGGGCATGGCTACACCTTC.

The CDR3 region has the DNA TGTGCCAGCAGCTTTCCCTCCCGGCGGAGGGGGCTTGGCTACACCTTC. Translation: CASSFPSRRRGLGYTF. The chain recombines TRBV11-3 with TRBJ1-2; 7 bases map to TRBD1. The trim removed 3 bases at V and 7 bases at J, leaving 14 bases unmatched. The CDR3 totals 16 residues. Germline lookup yields CDR1 SGHNT and CDR2 YENEEA.

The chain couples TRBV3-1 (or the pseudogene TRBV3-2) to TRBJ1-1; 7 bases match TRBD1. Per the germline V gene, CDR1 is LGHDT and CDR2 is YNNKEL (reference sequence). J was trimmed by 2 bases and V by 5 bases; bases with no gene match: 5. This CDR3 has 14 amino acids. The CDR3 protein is CASSSGQANTEAFF. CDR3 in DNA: TGTGCCAGCAGCTCAGGACAGGCTAACACTGAAGCTTTCTTT.

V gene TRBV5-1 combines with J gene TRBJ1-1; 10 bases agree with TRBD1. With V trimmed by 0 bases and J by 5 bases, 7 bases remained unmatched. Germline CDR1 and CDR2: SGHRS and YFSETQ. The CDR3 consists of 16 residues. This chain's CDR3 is CASSLDGTGVLTEAFF. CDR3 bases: TGCGCCAGCAGCTTGGATGGGACAGGGGTGTTGACTGAAGCTTTCTTT.

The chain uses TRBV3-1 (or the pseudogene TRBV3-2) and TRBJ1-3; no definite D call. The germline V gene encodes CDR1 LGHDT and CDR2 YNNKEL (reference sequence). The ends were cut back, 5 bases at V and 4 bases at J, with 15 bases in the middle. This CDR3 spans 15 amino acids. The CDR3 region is CASSKSGRLGNTIYF. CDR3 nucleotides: TGTGCCAGCAGCAAGTCGGGAAGGTTGGGAAACACCATATATTTT.

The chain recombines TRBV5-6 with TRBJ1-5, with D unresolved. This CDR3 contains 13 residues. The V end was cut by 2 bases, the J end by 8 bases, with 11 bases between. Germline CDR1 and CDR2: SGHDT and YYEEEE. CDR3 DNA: TGTGCCAGCAGCTTCCAGTCCCGGGAGCCCCAGCATTTT. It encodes CASSFQSREPQHF.

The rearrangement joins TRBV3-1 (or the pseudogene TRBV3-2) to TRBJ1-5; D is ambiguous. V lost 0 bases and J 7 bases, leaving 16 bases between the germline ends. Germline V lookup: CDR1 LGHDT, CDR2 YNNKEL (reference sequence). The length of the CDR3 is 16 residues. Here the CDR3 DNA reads TGTGCCAGCAGCCAAGATTGGGGAACTAGACACCAGCCCCAGCATTTT. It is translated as CASSQDWGTRHQPQHF.

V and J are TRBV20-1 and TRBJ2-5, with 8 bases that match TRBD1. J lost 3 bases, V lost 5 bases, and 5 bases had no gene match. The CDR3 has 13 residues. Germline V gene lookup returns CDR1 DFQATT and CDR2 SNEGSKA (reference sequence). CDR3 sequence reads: CSAGDRGKETQYF. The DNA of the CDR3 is TGCAGTGCTGGTGACAGGGGAAAAGAGACCCAGTACTTC.

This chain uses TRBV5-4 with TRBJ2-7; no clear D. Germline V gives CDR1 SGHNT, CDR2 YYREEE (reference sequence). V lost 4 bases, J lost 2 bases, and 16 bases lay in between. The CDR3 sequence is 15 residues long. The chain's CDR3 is CASSPTPQPTYEQYF. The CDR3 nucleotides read TGTGCCAGCAGCCCCACGCCCCAACCTACCTACGAGCAGTACTTC. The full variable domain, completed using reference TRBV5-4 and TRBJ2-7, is ETGVTQSPTHLIKTRGQQVTLRCSSQSGHNTVSWYQQALGQGPQFIFQYYREEENGRGNFPPRFSGLQFPNYSSELNVNALELDDSALYLCASSPTPQPTYEQYFGPGTRLTVT.

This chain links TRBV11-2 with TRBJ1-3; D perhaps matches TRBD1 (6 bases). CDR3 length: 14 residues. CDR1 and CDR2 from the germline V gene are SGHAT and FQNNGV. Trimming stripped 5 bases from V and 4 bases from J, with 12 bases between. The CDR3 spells CASSPVQGGNTIYF. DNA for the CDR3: TGTGCCAGCAGCCCGGTCCAGGGGGGAAACACCATATATTTT.

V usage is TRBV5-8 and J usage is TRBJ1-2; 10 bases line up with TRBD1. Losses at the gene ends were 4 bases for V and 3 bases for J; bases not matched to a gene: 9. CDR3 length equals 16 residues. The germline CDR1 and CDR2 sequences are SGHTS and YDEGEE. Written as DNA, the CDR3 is TGTGCCAGCAGCCGCACGAGCGGGACAGGGGACTATGGCTACACCTTC. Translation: CASSRTSGTGDYGYTF.

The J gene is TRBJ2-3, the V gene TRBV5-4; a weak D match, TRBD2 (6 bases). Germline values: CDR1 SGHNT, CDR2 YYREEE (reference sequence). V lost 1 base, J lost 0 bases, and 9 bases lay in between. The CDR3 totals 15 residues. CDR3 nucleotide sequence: TGTGCCAGCAGCTTGAGGCGGGGTAGCACAGATACGCAGTATTTT. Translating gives CASSLRRGSTDTQYF. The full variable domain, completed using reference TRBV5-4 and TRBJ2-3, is ETGVTQSPTHLIKTRGQQVTLRCSSQSGHNTVSWYQQALGQGPQFIFQYYREEENGRGNFPPRFSGLQFPNYSSELNVNALELDDSALYLCASSLRRGSTDTQYFGPGTRLTVL.

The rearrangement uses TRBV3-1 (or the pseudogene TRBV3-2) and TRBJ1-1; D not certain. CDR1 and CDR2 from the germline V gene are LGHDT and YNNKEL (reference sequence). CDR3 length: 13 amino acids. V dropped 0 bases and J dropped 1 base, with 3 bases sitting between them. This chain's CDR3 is CASSQDGNTEAFF. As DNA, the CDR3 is TGTGCCAGCAGCCAAGACGGGAACACTGAAGCTTTCTTT.

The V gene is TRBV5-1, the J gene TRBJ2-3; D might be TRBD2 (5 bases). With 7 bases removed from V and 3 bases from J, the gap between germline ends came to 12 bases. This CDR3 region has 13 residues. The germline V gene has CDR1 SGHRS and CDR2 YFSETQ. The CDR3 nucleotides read TGCGCCAGCGGGAGCTTAGAGACAGATACGCAGTATTTT. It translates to CASGSLETDTQYF.

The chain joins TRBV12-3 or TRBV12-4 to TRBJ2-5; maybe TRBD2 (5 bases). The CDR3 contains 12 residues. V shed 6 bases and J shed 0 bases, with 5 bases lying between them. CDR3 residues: CASREDQETQYF. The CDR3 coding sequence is TGTGCCAGCAGGGAGGACCAAGAGACCCAGTACTTC.

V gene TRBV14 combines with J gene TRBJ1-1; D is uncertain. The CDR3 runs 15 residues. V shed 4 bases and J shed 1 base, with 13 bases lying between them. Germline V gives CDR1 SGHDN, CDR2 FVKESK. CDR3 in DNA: TGTGCCAGCAGCCGTGCTCCACGGGGGAACACTGAAGCTTTCTTT. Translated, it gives CASSRAPRGNTEAFF. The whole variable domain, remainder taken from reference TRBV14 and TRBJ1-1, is EAGVTQFPSHSVIEKGQTVTLRCDPISGHDNLYWYRRVMGKEIKFLLHFVKESKQDESGMPNNRFLAERTGGTYSTLKVQPAELEDSGVYFCASSRAPRGNTEAFFGQGTRLTVV.

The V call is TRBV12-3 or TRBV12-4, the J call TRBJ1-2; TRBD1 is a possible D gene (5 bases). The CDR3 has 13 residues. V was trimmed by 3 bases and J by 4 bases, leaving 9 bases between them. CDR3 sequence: CASSLGGSYGYTF. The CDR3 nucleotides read TGTGCCAGCAGTTTGGGGGGTAGCTATGGCTACACCTTC.

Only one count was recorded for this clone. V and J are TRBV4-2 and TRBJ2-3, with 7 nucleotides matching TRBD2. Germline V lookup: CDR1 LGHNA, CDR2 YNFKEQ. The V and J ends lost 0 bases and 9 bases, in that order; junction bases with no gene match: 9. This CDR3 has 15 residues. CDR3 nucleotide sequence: TGTGCCAGCAGCCAAGATGGGAGTAGGGAGGGGACGCAGTATTTT. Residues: CASSQDGSREGTQYF.

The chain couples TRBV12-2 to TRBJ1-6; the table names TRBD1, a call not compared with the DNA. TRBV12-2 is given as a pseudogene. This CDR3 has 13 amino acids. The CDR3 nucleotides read TGTGCAAGTCGCTTTGGCAGGTCCTCACCCCTCCACTTT. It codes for CASRFGRSSPLHF.